The T cell receptor beta chain under discussion was sequenced for a study of neoadjuvant anti-PD-1 for oral cavity cancer. Across the whole study: Nivolumab at 3 mg/kg was mostly given biweekly, three to four doses, pre-surgery.

The table lists this clone with many counts. The length of the CDR3 is 14 residues. Germline V gene data show CDR1 as SEHNR and CDR2 as FQNEAQ (reference sequence). The V and J ends lost 3 bases and 0 bases respectively, with 8 bases between them. Most tumor samples had 4 to 5 ug input DNA in two replicates. The data were produced by immunoSEQ multiplex PCR, yet TCRdb's version contains in-frame clones alone and is incomplete. This sample has 20,000 to 25,000 clones, with roughly 45% found just once. Noted time point: after neoadjuvant nivolumab, at surgical resection. Patients were newly diagnosed with stage II-IVA oral cavity squamous cell carcinoma without prior systemic or radiation treatment. Cohort: HPV-negative, locally advanced oral cavity squamous cell carcinoma patients.

The TCR originated in a person aged 35-79 years with oral cavity squamous cell carcinoma. The material was tumor tissue, obtained after nivolumab (anti-PD-1) treatment. V and J are TRBV7-9 and TRBJ1-1, with D uncertain. The chain's CDR3 is CASSFMGMNTEAFF. DNA for the CDR3: TGTGCCAGCAGCTTCATGGGTATGAACACTGAAGCTTTCTTT.